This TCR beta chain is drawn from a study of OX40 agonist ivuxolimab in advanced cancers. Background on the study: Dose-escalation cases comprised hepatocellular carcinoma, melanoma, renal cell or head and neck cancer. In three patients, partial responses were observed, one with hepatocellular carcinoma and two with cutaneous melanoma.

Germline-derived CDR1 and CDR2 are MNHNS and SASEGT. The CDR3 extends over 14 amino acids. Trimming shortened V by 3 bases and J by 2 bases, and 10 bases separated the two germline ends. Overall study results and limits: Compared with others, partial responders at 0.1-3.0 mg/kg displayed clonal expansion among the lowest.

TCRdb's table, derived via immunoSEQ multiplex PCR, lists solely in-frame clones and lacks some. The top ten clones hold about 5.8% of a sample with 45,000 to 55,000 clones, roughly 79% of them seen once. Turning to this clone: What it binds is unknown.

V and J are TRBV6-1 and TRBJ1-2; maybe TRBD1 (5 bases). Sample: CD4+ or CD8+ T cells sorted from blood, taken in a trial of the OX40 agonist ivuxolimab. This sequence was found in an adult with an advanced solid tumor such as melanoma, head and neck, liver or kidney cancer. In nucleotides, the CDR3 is TGTGCCAGCAGTGATTGGCAGGGCAACTATGGCTACACCTTC. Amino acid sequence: CASSDWQGNYGYTF.